The TCR beta chain under discussion was sequenced for a study of Ad26.COV2.S vaccination and SARS-CoV-2 variants (dated by TCRdb to the early 2020s). Background on the whole study: Donors in the vaccine arm were drawn from COV1001, a phase I-IIa trial of Ad26.COV2.S in healthy adults that was multicentre, randomized, double-blind and placebo-controlled. Investigators remained blinded to trial group allocation during experiments and outcome assessment. The TCR-sequenced set comprised approximately 30 samples: approximately 19 Ad26.COV2.S vaccine recipients, 5 placebo recipients and 8 SARS-CoV-2 convalescent individuals. The specificity and breadth of SARS-CoV-2-reactive T cell receptors after Ad26.COV2.S vaccination were assessed by TCRbeta repertoire sequencing. Dosing of Ad26.COV2.S was intramuscular, at either 5x10^10 or 1x10^11 viral particles, delivered as one shot or as two shots spaced 56 days apart. Trial participants were randomized into five groups of five: low-dose or high-dose Ad26.COV2.S given once or twice, or placebo on both occasions.

Details on this clone: Its antigen is unknown. Base qualities are missing; no much larger clone stands one base away.

The CDR3, cysteine through phenylalanine, is 15 amino acids long. The CDR3 DNA has 45 bases and is translated from base 1. The V end gives up 6 bases and the J end 5 bases, leaving 8 bases in the junction not matched to a gene. From a lookup of the germline V gene, CDR1 and CDR2 are ENHRY and SYGVKD. Overall study results and their limits: According to the authors, total T cell responses may have been underestimated by the TCR breadth and depth analyses. Higher spike-specific TCR breadth was observed in Ad26.COV2.S recipients than in placebo recipients (P = 0.0014). The study was not powered to compare responses between vaccine doses or regimens. Vaccine and placebo recipients had comparable non-spike TCR breadth, which fits with the vaccine containing only spike. Substantial breadth of spike-specific CD8+ and CD4+ T cell responses was reported after vaccination.

The treatment or condition label corresponds to: around 19 received Ad26.COV2.S at low or high dose, single or two shots; several received placebo; per-sample allocation not given. Repertoires of vaccine and placebo recipients were sequenced from samples taken on day 63 after the first injection. Cohort 1b enrolled roughly 25 adults aged 18-55 years at a single site in Boston, USA, between 29 July and 7 August 2020. Ad26.COV2.S was a replication-incompetent adenovirus type 26 vector that expressed a prefusion-stabilized SARS-CoV-2 spike protein derived from the original Wuhan strain. The immunoSEQ Assay was the method used to sequence TCRbeta CDR3 regions. After extraction, genomic DNA underwent amplification by bias-controlled multiplex PCR, followed by high-throughput sequencing. The authors' pipeline ran thus. To quantify the absolute abundance of every unique TCRbeta CDR3 region, sequences were collapsed and filtered. T cell fraction was estimated by normalizing TCRbeta template counts to usable DNA, with usable DNA measured through amplification of reference genes found in all nucleated cells. Repertoire TCRs were annotated as SARS-CoV-2-specific when V gene, CDR3 amino acid sequence and J gene were exactly matched to a known reactive TCR set. MIRA supplied the reference SARS-CoV-2 TCR set, which was filtered for enrichment in COVID-19-positive ImmuneCODE repertoires so that public or cross-reactive TCRs were removed. Using the MIRA antigens, annotated TCRs were further analysed by specific ORF or by position within an ORF. Depth was the summed frequency of annotated unique rearrangements, while breadth was defined as annotated unique rearrangements over total unique productive rearrangements. Two-sided Wilcoxon rank-sum tests were applied when comparing TCR breadth between groups. This is the immuneACCESS table as TCRdb keeps it, with only in-frame sequences that have V and J called. A part of the clones is gone; compared with another copy, unresolved V genes explain less than half, and the rest is unexplained. V, J and clone size reflect that table, while D and trimming were determined from the DNA. Present in this sample are 350,000 to 450,000 clones, roughly 90% of which were seen just once. The ten largest account for around 1.7% of the sample.

Sequenced here: peripheral blood, sampled in a trial of Ad26.COV2.S vaccine versus placebo. The chain is encoded by TRBV10-3 joined to TRBJ2-1; the junction holds 9 bases that match TRBD2. The TCR originated in a person aged 18-60 years who received the Ad26.COV2.S COVID-19 vaccine or a placebo. DNA sequence: TGTGCCATCAGCCCCGGACTAGCGACTAACAATGAGCAGTTCTTC. This codes for CAISPGLATNNEQFF.